This entry lists 23 T cell receptor beta chains sequenced from one sample in a study of blood T cell repertoires in COVID-19. Clones were read by immunoSEQ multiplex PCR, and TCRdb kept only the in-frame ones, dropping some. The sample lists about 74,000 clones, around 90% occurring once. What was sequenced was peripheral blood. The source is a woman older than 75 with active or convalescent COVID-19.

The rearrangement joins TRBV18 to TRBJ1-2; 9 bases are shared with TRBD1. CDR1 and CDR2 (germline): KGHSH, LQKENI. The J segment lost 4 bases and the V segment lost 5 bases, leaving 5 bases of the junction unmatched. The CDR3 covers 14 residues. CDR3 residues: CASSGTGIGYGYTF. The DNA of the CDR3 is TGTGCCAGCTCAGGGACAGGGATAGGCTATGGCTACACCTTC.

This clone was seen only once. This sequence joins TRBV19 and TRBJ2-5; 8 bases are a match to TRBD1. This CDR3 is built from 17 residues. V was pared by 3 bases and J by 5 bases, with 14 bases of the junction left unmatched. Germline V gene lookup returns CDR1 LNHDA and CDR2 SQIVND (reference sequence). The CDR3 DNA sequence: TGTGCCAGTAGTATCCGCCAACAGGGGGTGTTGAGCGAGACCCAGTACTTC. It translates to CASSIRQQGVLSETQYF.

The genes are TRBV5-4 and TRBJ2-2, with TRBD1 identical over 7 bases. This CDR3 comprises 13 residues. Germline V gene sequence: CDR1 SGHNT, CDR2 YYREEE (reference sequence). The V gene end was trimmed by 4 bases and the J gene end by 5 bases; junction bases not matched to a gene: 2. This CDR3 is CASSVDRTGELFF. The CDR3 nucleotides are TGTGCCAGCAGCGTGGACAGGACCGGGGAGCTGTTTTTT.

The CDR3 sequence is CASSLAGSGNTIYF. In nucleotides, the CDR3 is TGTGCCAGCAGCTTGGCGGGGTCTGGAAACACCATATATTTT. The J gene is TRBJ1-3, the V gene TRBV5-4; the D is unclear. This CDR3 has 14 residues. Germline V gene data show CDR1 as SGHNT and CDR2 as YYREEE (reference sequence). V dropped 0 bases and J dropped 1 base, with 5 bases sitting between them.

The V call is TRBV6-6, the J call TRBJ1-2; TRBD1 aligns across 8 bases. The CDR3 extends over 13 amino acids. Germline lookup yields CDR1 MNHNY and CDR2 SVGAGI (reference sequence). V dropped 6 bases and J dropped 8; count of bases not matched to a gene: 8. The CDR3 DNA follows: TGTGCCAGCAGAATCGACAGGGGAGCCGGCTACACCTTC. This translates into CASRIDRGAGYTF.

The CDR3 DNA is TGTGCCAGCAGCGTAGACCTCGTGAAAGGGGTGAATGAGCAGTTCTTC. The encoded protein is CASSVDLVKGVNEQFF. The J gene is TRBJ2-1, the V gene TRBV9; weak D call: TRBD1 (5 bases). Germline V CDR1 and CDR2: SGDLS, YYNGEE. This CDR3 contains 16 residues. Trimming took 0 bases from V and 7 from J, leaving 17 bases between them.

The V call is TRBV5-5, the J call TRBJ2-7; D is undetermined. This CDR3 has 14 residues. The germline V gene encodes CDR1 SGHKS and CDR2 YYEKEE (reference sequence). V gave up 4 bases and J gave up 1 base, with 12 bases separating them. CDR3 sequence: CASSLSPWSYEQYF. CDR3 DNA sequence: TGTGCCAGCAGCCTAAGTCCTTGGTCCTACGAGCAGTACTTC.

The V and J genes are TRBV4-1 and TRBJ2-7; 12 positions match TRBD2. The trim removed 0 bases at V and 1 base at J, leaving 7 bases unmatched. CDR1 and CDR2 from the germline V gene are MGHRA and YSYEKL. This CDR3 region has 18 residues. DNA for the CDR3: TGCGCCAGCAGCCAAGAGAGGGCTAGCGGGAGGGAGTCCTACGAGCAGTACTTC. This sequence encodes CASSQERASGRESYEQYF.

The chain combines TRBV7-9 with TRBJ1-2; D is unresolved. Germline CDR1 SEHNR, CDR2 FQNEAQ (reference sequence). This CDR3 has 14 amino acids. With 1 base removed from V and 2 bases from J, the gap between germline ends came to 8 bases. Here the CDR3 DNA reads TGTGCCAGCAGCTTAGTGGCCGGGAACTATGGCTACACCTTC. This sequence encodes CASSLVAGNYGYTF.

The V gene is TRBV5-4, the J gene TRBJ2-3; 8 bases are shared with TRBD1. The V segment lost 4 bases and the J segment 4 bases; nucleotides outside the gene matches: 11. The CDR3 is made up of 16 amino acids. Germline lookup yields CDR1 SGHNT and CDR2 YYREEE (reference sequence). The CDR3 region is CASSALTTGEADTQYF. CDR3 in DNA: TGTGCCAGCAGCGCGCTTACGACAGGGGAGGCAGATACGCAGTATTTT.

In this sample, this clone turned up a few times. The CDR3 here is CASSFFNSPLHF. In nucleotides, the CDR3 is TGTGCCAGCAGTTTCTTTAATTCACCCCTCCACTTT. The rearrangement links TRBV6-5 to TRBJ1-6, with unresolved D. V was clipped by 4 bases and J by 6 bases, with 4 bases between them. The CDR3 consists of 12 residues. Germline V gene sequence: CDR1 MNHEY, CDR2 SVGAGI.

CDR3 DNA: TGCGCCAGCAGCGCCACTAGCGGGGGGCTCACAGATACGCAGTATTTT. Amino acid sequence: CASSATSGGLTDTQYF. This chain uses TRBV4-3 with TRBJ2-3, with TRBD2 matching over 12 bases. CDR1 and CDR2 from the germline V gene are LGHNA and YSLEER. Germline trimming cut 5 bases from V and 2 bases from J; bases unmatched to any gene: 5. This CDR3 contains 16 residues.

The J gene is TRBJ2-3, the V gene TRBV3-1 (or the pseudogene TRBV3-2); D may be TRBD2 (6 bases). Germline V CDR1 and CDR2: LGHDT, YNNKEL (reference sequence). The germline V and J ends were trimmed by 5 bases and 0 bases, with 27 bases remaining between them. CDR3 length: 20 residues. The CDR3 here is CASSEFGPAGLGFSTDTQYF. CDR3 DNA sequence: TGTGCCAGCAGCGAATTCGGCCCGGCGGGGCTGGGTTTTAGCACAGATACGCAGTATTTT.

This clone has just one count. The V call is TRBV3-1 (or the pseudogene TRBV3-2), the J call TRBJ1-5, with a tentative D call TRBD1 (5 bases). The CDR3 is made up of 17 amino acids. Germline CDR1 and CDR2: LGHDT and YNNKEL (reference sequence). Trimming removed 0 bases at V and 2 bases at J, with 14 bases between. The CDR3 loop is CASSQDASRGGNQPQHF. The DNA of the CDR3 is TGTGCCAGCAGCCAAGATGCTTCTCGGGGGGGCAATCAGCCCCAGCATTTT.

The V and J genes are TRBV29-1 and TRBJ2-7; 8 positions agree with TRBD1. V gave up 5 bases and J gave up 0 bases; unmatched junction bases: 12. This CDR3 is 16 amino acids long. Looked up from germline, CDR1 is SQVTM and CDR2 is ANQGSEA. CDR3 nucleotides: TGCAGCGTTATTAGAAGACAGGGGTGGTACTCCTACGAGCAGTACTTC. It yields the protein CSVIRRQGWYSYEQYF.

This clone appeared a single time. This chain links TRBV5-1 with TRBJ2-3, with 13 bases lining up with TRBD2. Unmatched junction bases numbered 6, after V lost 3 bases and J lost 5 bases. Germline-derived CDR1 and CDR2 are SGHRS and YFSETQ. The CDR3 runs 16 residues. The CDR3: CASSSPGLAGLDTQYF. CDR3 in DNA: TGCGCCAGCAGCTCTCCGGGACTAGCGGGGTTAGATACGCAGTATTTT.

The chain couples TRBV18 to TRBJ2-7; 11 nucleotides agree with TRBD2. Germline V gives CDR1 KGHSH, CDR2 LQKENI. Losses at the gene ends were 4 bases for V and 3 bases for J; bases not matched to a gene: 14. The CDR3 has 18 amino acids. The CDR3 nucleotides are TGTGCCAGCTCACGACAAGGCAATAGCGGGAGGGCGTTCTACGAGCAGTACTTC. It specifies CASSRQGNSGRAFYEQYF.

V is TRBV5-4 and J is TRBJ2-3, with 8 bases that match TRBD2. Germline V gene data show CDR1 as SGHNT and CDR2 as YYREEE (reference sequence). Trimming at V came to 4 bases and at J to 2 bases, leaving 12 bases not matched to a gene. The length of the CDR3 is 17 residues. In DNA form, the CDR3 reads TGTGCCAGCAGCCCCCCCAGCGGGGGCCGCTTCACAGATACGCAGTATTTT. It is translated as CASSPPSGGRFTDTQYF. Using reference TRBV5-4 and TRBJ2-3 for the parts outside the CDR3, the full variable domain is ETGVTQSPTHLIKTRGQQVTLRCSSQSGHNTVSWYQQALGQGPQFIFQYYREEENGRGNFPPRFSGLQFPNYSSELNVNALELDDSALYLCASSPPSGGRFTDTQYFGPGTRLTVL.

This chain links TRBV11-3 with TRBJ1-5; the D is unclear. V gave up 4 bases and J gave up 7 bases, with 14 bases separating them. Germline V gene sequence: CDR1 SGHNT, CDR2 YENEEA. The CDR3 has 14 residues. CDR3 DNA: TGTGCCAGCAGCTCCACTCAAGCGGGACAGCCCCAGCATTTT. This gives the protein CASSSTQAGQPQHF.

This chain uses TRBV11-3 with TRBJ1-1; 11 nucleotides align to TRBD1. Trimming removed 5 bases from V and 11 bases from J; junction bases left unmatched: 10. CDR1 is SGHNT, CDR2 YENEEA, per germline. The CDR3 is 14 residues long. The CDR3: CASSPGTGGFWAFF. CDR3 in DNA: TGTGCCAGCAGCCCCGGGACAGGGGGGTTTTGGGCTTTCTTT.

The rearrangement uses TRBV29-1 and TRBJ2-3; D is unclear. The CDR3 is made up of 11 amino acids. Germline CDR1 SQVTM, CDR2 ANQGSEA. The V gene lost 4 bases and the J gene lost 4 bases, with 6 bases spanning the gap. CDR3 in DNA: TGCAGCGTTGCCCCGGCAGATACGCAGTATTTT. Protein: CSVAPADTQYF.

This rearrangement joins TRBV5-1 to TRBJ2-7; a possible D gene is TRBD1 (6 bases). Trimming shortened V by 1 base and J by 7 bases, and 24 bases separated the two germline ends. The CDR3 is made up of 17 amino acids. The germline gives CDR1 SGHRS, CDR2 YFSETQ. DNA of the CDR3: TGCGCCAGCAGCTTGAGGGCAGGGGAAAAGAATACGGAAGAGCAGTACTTC. Its translation is CASSLRAGEKNTEEQYF. The full variable domain, completed using reference TRBV5-1 and TRBJ2-7, is KAGVTQTPRYLIKTRGQQVTLSCSPISGHRSVSWYQQTPGQGLQFLFEYFSETQRNKGNFPGRFSGRQFSNSRSEMNVSTLELGDSALYLCASSLRAGEKNTEEQYFGPGTRLTVT.

CDR3 protein: CASSLEGGYNSPLHF. Written as DNA, the CDR3 is TGTGCCAGCAGCTTAGAGGGGGGGTATAATTCACCCCTCCACTTT. This chain connects TRBV7-2 to TRBJ1-6; D is perhaps TRBD1 (6 bases). CDR1 is SGHTA, CDR2 FQGNSA, per germline. Trimming removed 1 base from V and 4 bases from J, with 8 bases in between. CDR3 length: 15 residues.